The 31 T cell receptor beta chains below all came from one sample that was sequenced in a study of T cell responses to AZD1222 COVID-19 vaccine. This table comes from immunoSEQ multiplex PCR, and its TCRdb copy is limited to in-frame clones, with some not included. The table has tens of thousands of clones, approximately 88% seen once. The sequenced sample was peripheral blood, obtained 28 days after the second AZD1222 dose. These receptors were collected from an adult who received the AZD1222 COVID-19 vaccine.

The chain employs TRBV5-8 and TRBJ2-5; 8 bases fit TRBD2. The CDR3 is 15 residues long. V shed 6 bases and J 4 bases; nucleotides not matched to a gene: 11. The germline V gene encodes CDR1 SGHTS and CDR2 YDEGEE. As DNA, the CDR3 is TGTGCCAGCACATCTAGCGGGTTACTTATAGAGACCCAGTACTTC. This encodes CASTSSGLLIETQYF. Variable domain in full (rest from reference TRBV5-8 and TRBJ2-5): EAGVTQSPTHLIKTRGQQATLRCSPISGHTSVYWYQQALGLGLQFLLWYDEGEERNRGNFPPRFSGRQFPNYSSELNVNALELEDSALYLCASTSSGLLIETQYFGPGTRLLVL.

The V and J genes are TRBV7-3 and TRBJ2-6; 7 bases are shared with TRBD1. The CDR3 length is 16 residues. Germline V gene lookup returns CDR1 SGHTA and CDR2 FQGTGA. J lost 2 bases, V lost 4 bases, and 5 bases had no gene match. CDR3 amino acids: CASSSRQGAGANVLTF. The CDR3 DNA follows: TGTGCCAGCAGCTCAAGACAGGGTGCTGGGGCCAACGTCCTGACTTTC.

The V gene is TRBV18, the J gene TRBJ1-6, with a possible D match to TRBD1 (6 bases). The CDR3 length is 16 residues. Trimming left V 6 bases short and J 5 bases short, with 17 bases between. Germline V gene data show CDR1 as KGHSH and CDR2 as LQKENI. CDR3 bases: TGTGCCAGCTCCTTAGGGCCCAGGGGTAATAATTCACCCCTCCACTTT. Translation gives CASSLGPRGNNSPLHF.

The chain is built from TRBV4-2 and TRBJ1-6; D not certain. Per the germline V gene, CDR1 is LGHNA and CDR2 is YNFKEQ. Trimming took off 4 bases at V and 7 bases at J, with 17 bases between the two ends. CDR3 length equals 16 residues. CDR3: CASSPMAGGSNSPLHF. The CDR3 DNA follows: TGTGCCAGCAGCCCTATGGCGGGAGGGTCCAATTCACCCCTCCACTTT.

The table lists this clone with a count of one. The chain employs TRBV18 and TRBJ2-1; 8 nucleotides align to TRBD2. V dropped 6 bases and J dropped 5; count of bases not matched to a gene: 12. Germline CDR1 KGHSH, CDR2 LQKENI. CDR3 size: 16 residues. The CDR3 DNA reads TGTGCCAGCTCCCCCCGAACGGGGGGGCTGAACAATGAGCAGTTCTTC. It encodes CASSPRTGGLNNEQFF.

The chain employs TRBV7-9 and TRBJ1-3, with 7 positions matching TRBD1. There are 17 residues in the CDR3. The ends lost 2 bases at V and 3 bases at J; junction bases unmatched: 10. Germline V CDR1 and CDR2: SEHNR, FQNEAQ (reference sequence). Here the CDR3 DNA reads TGTGCCAGCAGCTTAAAAGGCCCGACAGGGTATGGAAACACCATATATTTT. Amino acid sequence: CASSLKGPTGYGNTIYF.

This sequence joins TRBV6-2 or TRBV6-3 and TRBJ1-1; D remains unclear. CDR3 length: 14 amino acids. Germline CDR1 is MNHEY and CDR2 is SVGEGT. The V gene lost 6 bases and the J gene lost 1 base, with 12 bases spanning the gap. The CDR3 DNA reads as TGTGCCAGCAGCTCCACCGCGGAGAACACTGAAGCTTTCTTT. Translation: CASSSTAENTEAFF.

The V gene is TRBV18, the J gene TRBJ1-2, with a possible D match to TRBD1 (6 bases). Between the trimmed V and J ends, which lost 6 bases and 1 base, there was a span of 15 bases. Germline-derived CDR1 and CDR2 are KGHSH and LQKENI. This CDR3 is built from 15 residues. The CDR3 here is CASSRTEGHNYGYTF. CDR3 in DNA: TGTGCCAGCTCCCGGACAGAAGGACATAACTATGGCTACACCTTC.

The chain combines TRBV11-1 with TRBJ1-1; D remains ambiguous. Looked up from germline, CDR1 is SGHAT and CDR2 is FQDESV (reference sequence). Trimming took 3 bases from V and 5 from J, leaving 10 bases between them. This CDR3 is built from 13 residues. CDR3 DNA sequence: TGTGCCAGCAGCTTTAGGGTAGAGACTGAAGCTTTCTTT. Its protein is CASSFRVETEAFF.

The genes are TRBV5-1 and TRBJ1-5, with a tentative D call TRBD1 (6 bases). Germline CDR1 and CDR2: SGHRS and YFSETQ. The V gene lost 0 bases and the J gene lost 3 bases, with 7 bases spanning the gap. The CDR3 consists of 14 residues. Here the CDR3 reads CASSLAGDNQPQHF. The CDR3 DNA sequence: TGCGCCAGCAGCTTGGCAGGGGACAATCAGCCCCAGCATTTT.

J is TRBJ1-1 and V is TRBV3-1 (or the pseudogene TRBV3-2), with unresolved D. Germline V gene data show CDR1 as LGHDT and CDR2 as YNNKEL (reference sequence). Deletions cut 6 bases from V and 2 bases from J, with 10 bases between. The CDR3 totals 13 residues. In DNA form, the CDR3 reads TGTGCCAGCAGGGTGACCTCTAACACTGAAGCTTTCTTT. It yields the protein CASRVTSNTEAFF.

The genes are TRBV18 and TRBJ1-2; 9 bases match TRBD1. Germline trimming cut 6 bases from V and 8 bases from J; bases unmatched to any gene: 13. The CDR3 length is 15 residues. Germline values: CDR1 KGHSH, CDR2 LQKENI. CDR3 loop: CASSTPTGGTGGYTF. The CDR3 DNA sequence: TGTGCCAGCTCTACCCCGACAGGGGGTACAGGAGGCTACACCTTC.

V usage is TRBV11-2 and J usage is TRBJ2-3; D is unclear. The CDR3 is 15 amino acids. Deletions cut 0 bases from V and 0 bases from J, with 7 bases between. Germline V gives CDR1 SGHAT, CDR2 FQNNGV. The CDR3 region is CASSLDGASTDTQYF. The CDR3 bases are TGTGCCAGCAGCTTAGACGGTGCCAGCACAGATACGCAGTATTTT.

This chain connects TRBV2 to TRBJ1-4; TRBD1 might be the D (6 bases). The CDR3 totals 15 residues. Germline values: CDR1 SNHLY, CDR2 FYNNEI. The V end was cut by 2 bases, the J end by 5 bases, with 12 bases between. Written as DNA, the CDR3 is TGTGCCAGCAGTGAATATAGACAGGAAAATGAAAAACTGTTTTTT. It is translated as CASSEYRQENEKLFF.

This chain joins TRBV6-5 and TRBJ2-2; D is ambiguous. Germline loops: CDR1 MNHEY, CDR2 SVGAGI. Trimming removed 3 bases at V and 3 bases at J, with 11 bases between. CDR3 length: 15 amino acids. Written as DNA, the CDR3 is TGTGCCAGCAGTTATAGTGGGAAGCACACCGGGGAGCTGTTTTTT. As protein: CASSYSGKHTGELFF.

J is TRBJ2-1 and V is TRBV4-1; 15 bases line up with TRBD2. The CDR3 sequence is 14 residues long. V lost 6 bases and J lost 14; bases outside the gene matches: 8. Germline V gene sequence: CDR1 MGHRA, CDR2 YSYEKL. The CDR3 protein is CASSPGTSGGYEFF. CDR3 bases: TGCGCCAGCAGTCCCGGGACTAGCGGGGGGTATGAGTTCTTC.

This chain's CDR3 is CASSHGYGYTF. The CDR3 DNA is TGTGCCAGCAGCCATGGGTATGGCTACACCTTC. The rearrangement uses TRBV3-1 (or the pseudogene TRBV3-2) and TRBJ1-2; D is ambiguous. The germline CDR1 and CDR2 sequences are LGHDT and YNNKEL (reference sequence). This CDR3 has 11 amino acids. Between the trimmed V and J ends, which lost 3 bases and 5 bases, there was a span of 4 bases.

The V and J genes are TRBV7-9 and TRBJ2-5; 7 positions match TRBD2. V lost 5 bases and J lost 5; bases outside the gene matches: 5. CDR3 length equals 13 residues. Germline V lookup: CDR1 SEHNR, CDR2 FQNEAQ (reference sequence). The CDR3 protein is CASSPGGSETQYF. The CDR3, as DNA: TGTGCCAGCAGCCCCGGGGGGTCGGAGACCCAGTACTTC.

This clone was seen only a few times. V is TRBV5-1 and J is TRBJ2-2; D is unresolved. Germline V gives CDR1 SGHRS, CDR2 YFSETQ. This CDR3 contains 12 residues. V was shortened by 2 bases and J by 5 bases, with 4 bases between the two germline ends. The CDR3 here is CASSFLTGELFF. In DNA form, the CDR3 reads TGCGCCAGCAGCTTTCTTACCGGGGAGCTGTTTTTT.

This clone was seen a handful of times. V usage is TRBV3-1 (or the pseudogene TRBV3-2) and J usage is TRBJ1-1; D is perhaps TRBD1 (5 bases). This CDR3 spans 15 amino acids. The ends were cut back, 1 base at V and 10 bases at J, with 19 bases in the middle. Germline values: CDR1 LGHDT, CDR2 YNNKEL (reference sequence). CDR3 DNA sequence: TGTGCCAGCAGCCAAGGTAACGGGGGGGAAGGAAGAGCTTTCTTT. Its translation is CASSQGNGGEGRAFF.

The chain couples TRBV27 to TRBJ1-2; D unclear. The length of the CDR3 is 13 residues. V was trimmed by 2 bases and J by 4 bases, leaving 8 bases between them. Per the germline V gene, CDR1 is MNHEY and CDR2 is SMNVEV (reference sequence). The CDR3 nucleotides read TGTGCCAGCAGTTTAATTTCACCCTATGGCTACACCTTC. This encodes CASSLISPYGYTF.

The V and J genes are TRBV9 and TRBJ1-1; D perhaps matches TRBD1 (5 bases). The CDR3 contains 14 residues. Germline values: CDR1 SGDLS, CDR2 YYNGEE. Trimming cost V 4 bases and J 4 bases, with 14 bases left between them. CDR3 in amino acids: CASSLGLRSTEAFF. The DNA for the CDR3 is TGTGCCAGCAGCCTGGGACTCCGGAGCACTGAAGCTTTCTTT. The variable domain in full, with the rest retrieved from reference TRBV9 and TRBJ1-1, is DSGVTQTPKHLITATGQRVTLRCSPRSGDLSVYWYQQSLDQGLQFLIQYYNGEERAKGNILERFSAQQFPDLHSELNLSSLELGDSALYFCASSLGLRSTEAFFGQGTRLTVV.

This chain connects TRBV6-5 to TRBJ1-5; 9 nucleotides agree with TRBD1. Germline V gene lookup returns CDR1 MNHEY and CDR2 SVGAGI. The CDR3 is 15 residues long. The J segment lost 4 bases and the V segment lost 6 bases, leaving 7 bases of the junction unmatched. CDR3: CASSFLGQGNQPQHF. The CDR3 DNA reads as TGTGCCAGCAGCTTCCTCGGACAGGGGAATCAGCCCCAGCATTTT.

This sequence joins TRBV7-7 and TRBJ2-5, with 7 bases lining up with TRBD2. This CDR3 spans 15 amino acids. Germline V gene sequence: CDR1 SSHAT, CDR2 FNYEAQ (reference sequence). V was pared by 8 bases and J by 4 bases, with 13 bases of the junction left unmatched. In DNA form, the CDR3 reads TGTGCCAGCGCCCTCGGGCGGGGGATTGGAGAGACCCAGTACTTC. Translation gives CASALGRGIGETQYF. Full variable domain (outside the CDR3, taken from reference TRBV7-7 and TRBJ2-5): GAGVSQSPRYKVTKRGQDVTLRCDPISSHATLYWYQQALGQGPEFLTYFNYEAQPDKSGLPSDRFSAERPEGSISTLTIQRTEQRDSAMYRCASALGRGIGETQYFGPGTRLLVL.

In DNA form, the CDR3 reads TGTGCCAGCAGAAACTGGAACGGGAACACTGAAGCTTTCTTT. Protein: CASRNWNGNTEAFF. This rearrangement joins TRBV7-9 to TRBJ1-1; D gene unclear. CDR1 and CDR2 (germline): SEHNR, FQNEAQ (reference sequence). The V end lost 6 bases, the J end lost 1 base, and 12 bases lay between the germline ends. The CDR3 covers 14 residues. The variable domain in full, with the rest retrieved from reference TRBV7-9 and TRBJ1-1, is DTGVSQNPRHKITKRGQNVTFRCDPISEHNRLYWYRQTLGQGPEFLTYFQNEAQLEKSRLLSDRFSAERPKGSFSTLEIQRTEQGDSAMYLCASRNWNGNTEAFFGQGTRLTVV.

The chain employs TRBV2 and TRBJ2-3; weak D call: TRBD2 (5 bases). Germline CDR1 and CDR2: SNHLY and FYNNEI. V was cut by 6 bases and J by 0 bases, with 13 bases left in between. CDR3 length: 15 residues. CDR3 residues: CASRKTSASTDTQYF. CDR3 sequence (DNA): TGTGCCAGCAGGAAAACTAGTGCTAGCACAGATACGCAGTATTTT.

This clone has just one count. The CDR3 reads CAWSDTGDGNTIYF. The CDR3, as DNA: TGTGCCTGGAGTGACACAGGGGATGGAAACACCATATATTTT. J is TRBJ1-3 and V is TRBV30, with 7 positions matching TRBD1. The length of the CDR3 is 14 residues. Trimming cost V 1 base and J 3 bases; bases outside gene matches: 3. The germline gives CDR1 GTSNPN, CDR2 SVGIG (reference sequence). The entire variable domain, with the rest obtained from reference TRBV30 and TRBJ1-3, is as follows: SQTIHQWPATLVQPVGSPLSLECTVEGTSNPNLYWYRQAAGRGLQLLFYSVGIGQISSEVPQNLSASRPQDRQFILSSKKLLLSDSGFYLCAWSDTGDGNTIYFGEGSWLTVV.

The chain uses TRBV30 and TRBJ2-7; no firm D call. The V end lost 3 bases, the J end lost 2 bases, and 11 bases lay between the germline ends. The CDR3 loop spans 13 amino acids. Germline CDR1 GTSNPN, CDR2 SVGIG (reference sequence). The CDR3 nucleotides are TGTGCCTGGAGCTCCGGACGGCCCTACGAGCAGTACTTC. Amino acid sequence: CAWSSGRPYEQYF.

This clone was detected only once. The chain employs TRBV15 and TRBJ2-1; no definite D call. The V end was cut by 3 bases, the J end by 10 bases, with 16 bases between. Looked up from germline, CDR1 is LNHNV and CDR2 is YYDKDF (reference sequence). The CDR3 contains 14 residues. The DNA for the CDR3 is TGTGCCACCAGCAGGGATTATGAGTCGAAAGAGCAGTTCTTC. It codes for CATSRDYESKEQFF. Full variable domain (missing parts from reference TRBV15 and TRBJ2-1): DAMVIQNPRYQVTQFGKPVTLSCSQTLNHNVMYWYQQKSSQAPKLLFHYYDKDFNNEADTPDNFQSRRPNTSFCFLDIRSPGLGDTAMYLCATSRDYESKEQFFGPGTRLTVL.

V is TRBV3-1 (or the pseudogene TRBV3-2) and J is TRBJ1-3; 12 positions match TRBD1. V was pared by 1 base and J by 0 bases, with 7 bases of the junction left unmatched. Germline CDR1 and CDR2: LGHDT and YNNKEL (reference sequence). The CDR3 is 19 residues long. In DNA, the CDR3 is TGTGCCAGCAGCCAAGGGGGGACAGGGGGCCTTCTCTCTGGAAACACCATATATTTT. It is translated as CASSQGGTGGLLSGNTIYF.

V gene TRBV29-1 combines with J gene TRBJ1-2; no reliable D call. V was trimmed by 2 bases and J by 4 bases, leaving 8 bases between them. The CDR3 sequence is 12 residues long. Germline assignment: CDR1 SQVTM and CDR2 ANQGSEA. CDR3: CSVEPGGYGYTF. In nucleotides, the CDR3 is TGCAGCGTTGAACCGGGCGGCTATGGCTACACCTTC.